This TCR beta chain appears in the sequencing data of a study of blood T cell repertoires in COVID-19. In regard to this clone: This sample also contains other DNA sequences that code for the same CDR3.

The CDR3 runs 14 residues. The germline V gene encodes CDR1 SGHRS and CDR2 YFSETQ. V was pared by 0 bases and J by 8 bases, with 4 bases of the junction left unmatched. As handled by the study authors: How many nucleated cells were present was estimated from reference gene primer amplification. This table comes from immunoSEQ multiplex PCR, and its TCRdb copy is limited to in-frame clones, with some not included. Clone size and the V and J calls come from that table; the DNA yielded D and trimming. Of 110,000 or so clones listed, approximately 83% are singletons. The sample taken for sequencing was peripheral blood. The TCR originated in a woman in her 70s with acute or convalescent COVID-19. The V and J genes are TRBV5-1 and TRBJ1-4, with TRBD1 matching over 7 bases. CDR3 region: CASSLGQGREKLFF. CDR3 nucleotides: TGCGCCAGCAGCTTGGGACAGGGCCGCGAAAAACTGTTTTTT.